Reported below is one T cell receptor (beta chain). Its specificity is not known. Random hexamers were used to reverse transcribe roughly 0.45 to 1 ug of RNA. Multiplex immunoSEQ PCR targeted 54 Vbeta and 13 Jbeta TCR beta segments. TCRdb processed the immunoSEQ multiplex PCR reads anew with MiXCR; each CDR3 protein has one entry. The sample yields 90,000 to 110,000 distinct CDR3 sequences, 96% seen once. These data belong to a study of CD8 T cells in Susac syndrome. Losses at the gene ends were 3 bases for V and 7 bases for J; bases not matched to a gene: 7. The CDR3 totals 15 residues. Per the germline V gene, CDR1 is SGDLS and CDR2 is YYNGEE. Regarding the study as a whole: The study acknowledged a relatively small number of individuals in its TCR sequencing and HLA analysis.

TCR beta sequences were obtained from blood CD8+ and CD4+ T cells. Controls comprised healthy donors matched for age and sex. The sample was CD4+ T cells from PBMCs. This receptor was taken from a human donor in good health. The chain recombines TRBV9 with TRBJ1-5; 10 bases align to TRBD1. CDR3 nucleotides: TGTGCCAGCAGCGCAGGGACAGGGGTTGGACAGCCCCAGCATTTT. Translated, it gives CASSAGTGVGQPQHF.